This is a list of T cell receptor beta chains from one sample in a study of blood T cell repertoires in COVID-19. Clones were read by immunoSEQ multiplex PCR, and TCRdb kept only the in-frame ones, dropping some. The data contain about 240,000 clones, around 85% of them seen just once; the ten biggest clones take up around 9.6%. Sample: peripheral blood. These receptors originate from a woman older than 75 with acute or convalescent COVID-19. Both conserved end residues are part of each CDR3. D genes are given only for firm matches. Not all rows give a size; the values are once, few, many and, for expanded clones, a class.

D gene: .
J gene: TRBJ2-2
clone size: once
V gene: TRBV30
CDR3 protein: CGVGQGGTGELFF
CDR3 DNA: TGTGGCGTTGGGCAGGGGGGAACCGGGGAGCTGTTTTTT

D gene: .
J gene: TRBJ1-6
clone size: .
V gene: TRBV7-2
CDR3 protein: CASSLVHSSSYNSPLHF
CDR3 DNA: TGTGCCAGCAGCTTAGTGCACAGCAGCTCCTATAATTCACCCCTCCACTTT

D gene: TRBD1
J gene: TRBJ1-3
clone size: .
V gene: TRBV5-6
CDR3 protein: CASSFGTGVRNTIYF
CDR3 DNA: TGTGCCAGCAGCTTCGGGACAGGGGTACGAAACACCATATATTTT

D gene: .
J gene: TRBJ1-2
clone size: .
V gene: TRBV6-1
CDR3 protein: CASSDGRGYTF
CDR3 DNA: TGTGCCAGCAGTGATGGGCGCGGCTACACCTTC

D gene: TRBD2
J gene: TRBJ2-2
clone size: once
V gene: TRBV3-1/TRBV3-2
CDR3 protein: CASSQEAGVSTGELFF
CDR3 DNA: TGTGCCAGCAGCCAAGAAGCGGGGGTCAGCACCGGGGAGCTGTTTTTT

D gene: TRBD1
J gene: TRBJ1-6
clone size: few
V gene: TRBV27
CDR3 protein: CASSLYRQGASVNSPLHF
CDR3 DNA: TGTGCCAGCAGTTTATACCGACAGGGGGCGTCGGTGAATTCACCCCTCCACTTT

D gene: TRBD1
J gene: TRBJ2-5
clone size: .
V gene: TRBV2
CDR3 protein: CASSKQGTVIETQYF
CDR3 DNA: TGTGCCAGCAGCAAGCAGGGGACAGTCATAGAGACCCAGTACTTC

D gene: TRBD1
J gene: TRBJ1-6
clone size: .
V gene: TRBV2
CDR3 protein: CAGMAGGTNNSPLHF
CDR3 DNA: TGTGCCGGAATGGCAGGGGGCACGAATAATTCACCCCTCCACTTT

D gene: .
J gene: TRBJ1-1
clone size: .
V gene: TRBV5-1
CDR3 protein: CASRLGGGWDTEAFF
CDR3 DNA: TGCGCCAGCAGACTAGGGGGTGGATGGGACACTGAAGCTTTCTTT

D gene: TRBD1
J gene: TRBJ1-1
clone size: .
V gene: TRBV5-6
CDR3 protein: CASSFLGQGKTFF
CDR3 DNA: TGTGCCAGCAGTTTCCTGGGACAGGGGAAAACTTTCTTT

D gene: TRBD1
J gene: TRBJ2-5
clone size: once
V gene: TRBV4-1
CDR3 protein: CASSQLQGSGETQYF
CDR3 DNA: TGCGCCAGCAGCCAACTACAGGGGTCGGGAGAGACCCAGTACTTC

D gene: TRBD2
J gene: TRBJ2-5
clone size: .
V gene: TRBV4-1
CDR3 protein: CASSHSVAGGKETQYF
CDR3 DNA: TGCGCCAGCAGCCATTCCGTAGCGGGGGGGAAAGAGACCCAGTACTTC

D gene: .
J gene: TRBJ2-1
clone size: .
V gene: TRBV10-3
CDR3 protein: CAISSGTGAYNEQFF
CDR3 DNA: TGTGCCATCAGCTCCGGGACTGGGGCCTACAATGAGCAGTTCTTC

D gene: TRBD2
J gene: TRBJ2-1
clone size: few
V gene: TRBV9
CDR3 protein: CASSVGVAGVYNEQFF
CDR3 DNA: TGTGCCAGCAGCGTAGGAGTAGCGGGGGTGTACAATGAGCAGTTCTTC

D gene: TRBD1
J gene: TRBJ1-2
clone size: .
V gene: TRBV7-2
CDR3 protein: CASSSSTGGYGYTF
CDR3 DNA: TGTGCCAGCAGCTCCTCCACAGGGGGCTATGGCTACACCTTC

D gene: .
J gene: TRBJ1-5
clone size: .
V gene: TRBV9
CDR3 protein: CASSAPDTQPQHF
CDR3 DNA: TGTGCCAGCAGCGCCCCTGACACTCAGCCCCAGCATTTT

D gene: TRBD1
J gene: TRBJ2-1
clone size: once
V gene: TRBV4-2
CDR3 protein: CASTDNWDSYNEQFF
CDR3 DNA: TGTGCCAGCACCGACAACTGGGACAGTTACAATGAGCAGTTCTTC

D gene: .
J gene: TRBJ2-1
clone size: .
V gene: TRBV11-1
CDR3 protein: CASSLGLESHKFF
CDR3 DNA: TGTGCCAGCAGCTTAGGACTAGAGAGTCATAAGTTCTTC

D gene: .
J gene: TRBJ2-1
clone size: .
V gene: TRBV5-1
CDR3 protein: CASSLEIRRLNEQFF
CDR3 DNA: TGCGCCAGCAGCTTGGAAATCCGAAGACTCAATGAGCAGTTCTTC

D gene: TRBD1
J gene: TRBJ2-7
clone size: .
V gene: TRBV2
CDR3 protein: CASSTSRGRTYEQYF
CDR3 DNA: TGTGCCAGCAGTACCTCCAGGGGGCGAACCTACGAGCAGTACTTC

D gene: .
J gene: TRBJ1-1
clone size: .
V gene: TRBV11-2
CDR3 protein: CASMQGILNTEAFF
CDR3 DNA: TGTGCCAGCATGCAGGGGATCTTGAACACTGAAGCTTTCTTT

D gene: TRBD1
J gene: TRBJ1-6
clone size: few
V gene: TRBV18
CDR3 protein: CASSTKQGADSPLHF
CDR3 DNA: TGTGCCAGCTCAACAAAGCAGGGGGCGGATTCACCCCTCCACTTT

D gene: .
J gene: TRBJ2-2
clone size: .
V gene: TRBV19
CDR3 protein: CASSEGRGNTGELFF
CDR3 DNA: TGTGCCAGTAGTGAGGGCAGGGGGAACACCGGGGAGCTGTTTTTT

D gene: .
J gene: TRBJ2-2
clone size: .
V gene: TRBV11-2
CDR3 protein: CASSFSGSNTGELFF
CDR3 DNA: TGTGCCAGCAGCTTTAGCGGATCGAACACCGGGGAGCTGTTTTTT

D gene: TRBD1
J gene: TRBJ1-2
clone size: .
V gene: TRBV5-1
CDR3 protein: CASSPGQSYGYTF
CDR3 DNA: TGCGCCAGCAGCCCGGGACAGAGCTATGGCTACACCTTC

D gene: .
J gene: TRBJ1-2
clone size: .
V gene: TRBV18
CDR3 protein: CASSQSYEEGYTF
CDR3 DNA: TGTGCCAGCTCACAAAGTTATGAAGAGGGCTACACCTTC

D gene: .
J gene: TRBJ1-1
clone size: .
V gene: TRBV30
CDR3 protein: CAWSAGWKAFF
CDR3 DNA: TGTGCCTGGAGTGCAGGTTGGAAAGCTTTCTTT

D gene: TRBD1
J gene: TRBJ1-2
clone size: .
V gene: TRBV2
CDR3 protein: CASLGQGLGYGYTF
CDR3 DNA: TGTGCCAGCCTCGGACAGGGTCTTGGATATGGCTACACCTTC

D gene: .
J gene: TRBJ1-3
clone size: .
V gene: TRBV4-1
CDR3 protein: CASSLSRVPGSGNTIYF
CDR3 DNA: TGCGCCAGCAGCCTAAGCAGGGTGCCGGGCTCTGGAAACACCATATATTTT

D gene: TRBD1
J gene: TRBJ1-6
clone size: .
V gene: TRBV4-1
CDR3 protein: CASSRQEGAGNSPLHF
CDR3 DNA: TGCGCCAGCAGTCGGCAGGAGGGGGCTGGTAATTCACCCCTCCACTTT

D gene: TRBD2
J gene: TRBJ2-1
clone size: .
V gene: TRBV6-5
CDR3 protein: CASSRNSGGEHEQFF
CDR3 DNA: TGTGCCAGCAGCAGGAATAGCGGGGGGGAACATGAGCAGTTCTTC